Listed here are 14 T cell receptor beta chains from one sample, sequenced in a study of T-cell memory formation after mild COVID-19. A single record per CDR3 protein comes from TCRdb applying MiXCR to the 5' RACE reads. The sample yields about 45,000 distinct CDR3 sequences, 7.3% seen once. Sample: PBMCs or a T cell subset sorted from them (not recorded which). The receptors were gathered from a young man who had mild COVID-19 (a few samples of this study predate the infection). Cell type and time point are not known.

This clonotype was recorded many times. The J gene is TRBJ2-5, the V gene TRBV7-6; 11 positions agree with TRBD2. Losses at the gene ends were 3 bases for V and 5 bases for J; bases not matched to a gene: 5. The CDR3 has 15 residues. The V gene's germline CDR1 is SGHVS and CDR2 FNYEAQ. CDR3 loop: CASSFSGGAGETQYF. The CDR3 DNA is TGTGCCAGCAGCTTTAGCGGGGGGGCCGGGGAGACCCAGTACTTC.

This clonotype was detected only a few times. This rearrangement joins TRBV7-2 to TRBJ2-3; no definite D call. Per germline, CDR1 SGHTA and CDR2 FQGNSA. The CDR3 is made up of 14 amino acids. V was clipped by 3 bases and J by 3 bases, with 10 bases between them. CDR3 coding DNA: TGTGCCAGCAGCTTGTCACGTTGGACAGATACGCAGTATTTT. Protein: CASSLSRWTDTQYF.

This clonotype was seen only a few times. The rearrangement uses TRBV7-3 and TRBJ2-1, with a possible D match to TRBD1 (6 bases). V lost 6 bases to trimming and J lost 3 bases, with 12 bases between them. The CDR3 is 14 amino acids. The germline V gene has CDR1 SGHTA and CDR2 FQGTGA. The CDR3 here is CASSVQGFYNEQFF. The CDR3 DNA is TGTGCCAGCAGTGTACAGGGCTTCTACAATGAGCAGTTCTTC.

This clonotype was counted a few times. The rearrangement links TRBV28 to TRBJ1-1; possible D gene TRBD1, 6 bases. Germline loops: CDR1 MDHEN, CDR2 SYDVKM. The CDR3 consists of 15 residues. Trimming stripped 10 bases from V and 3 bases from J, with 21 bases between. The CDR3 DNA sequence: TGTGCCACCACCACCGGGGGCCAAGGGGACACTGAAGCTTTCTTT. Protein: CATTTGGQGDTEAFF.

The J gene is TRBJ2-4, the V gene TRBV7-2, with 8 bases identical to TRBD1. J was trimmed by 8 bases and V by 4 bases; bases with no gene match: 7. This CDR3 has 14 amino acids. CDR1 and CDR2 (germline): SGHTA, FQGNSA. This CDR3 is CASSSRQGIDIQYF. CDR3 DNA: TGTGCCAGCAGCTCCCGACAGGGGATCGACATTCAGTACTTC.

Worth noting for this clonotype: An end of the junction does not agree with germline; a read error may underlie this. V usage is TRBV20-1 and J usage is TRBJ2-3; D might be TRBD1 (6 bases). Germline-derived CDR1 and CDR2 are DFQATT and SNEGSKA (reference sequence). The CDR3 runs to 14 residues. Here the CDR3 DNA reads TGCAGTGCAAGAGTAAGGGGGTACTCGGATACGCAGTATTTT. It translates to CSARVRGYSDTQYF.

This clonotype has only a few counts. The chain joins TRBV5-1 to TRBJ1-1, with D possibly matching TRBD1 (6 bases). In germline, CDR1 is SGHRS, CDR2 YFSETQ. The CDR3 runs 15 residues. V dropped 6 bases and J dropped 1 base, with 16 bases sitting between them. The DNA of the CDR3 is TGCGCCAGCACGGACCAAGGCAGGGGGAACACTGAAGCTTTCTTT. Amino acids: CASTDQGRGNTEAFF.

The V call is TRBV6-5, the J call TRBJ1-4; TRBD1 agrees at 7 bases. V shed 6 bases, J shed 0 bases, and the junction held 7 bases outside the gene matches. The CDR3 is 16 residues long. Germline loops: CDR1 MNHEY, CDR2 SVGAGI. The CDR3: CASRTGTAATNEKLFF. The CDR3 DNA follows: TGTGCCAGCAGAACCGGGACAGCGGCAACTAATGAAAAACTGTTTTTT.

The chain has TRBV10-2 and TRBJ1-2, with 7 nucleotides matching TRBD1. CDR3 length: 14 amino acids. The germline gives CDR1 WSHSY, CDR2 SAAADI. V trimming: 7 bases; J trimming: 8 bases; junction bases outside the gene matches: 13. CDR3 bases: TGCGCCAGCAAACCACAGGGGAAGGCGCCGGGCTACACCTTC. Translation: CASKPQGKAPGYTF.

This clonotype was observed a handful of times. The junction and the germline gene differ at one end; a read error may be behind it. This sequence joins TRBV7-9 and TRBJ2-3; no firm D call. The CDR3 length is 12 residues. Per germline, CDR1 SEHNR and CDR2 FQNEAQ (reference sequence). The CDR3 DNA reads TGTGCCAGCAGCTTAGTTCAGCCCCCGATTAGTTTT. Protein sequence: CASSLVQPPISF.

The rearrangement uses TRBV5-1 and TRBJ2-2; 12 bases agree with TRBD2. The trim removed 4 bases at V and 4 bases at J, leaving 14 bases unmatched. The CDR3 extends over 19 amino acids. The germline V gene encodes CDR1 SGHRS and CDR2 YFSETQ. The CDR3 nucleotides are TGCGCCAGCAGCCCGGAGACTAGCGGGGGACTAATCAGCACCGGGGAGCTGTTTTTT. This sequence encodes CASSPETSGGLISTGELFF. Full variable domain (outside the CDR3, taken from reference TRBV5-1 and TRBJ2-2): KAGVTQTPRYLIKTRGQQVTLSCSPISGHRSVSWYQQTPGQGLQFLFEYFSETQRNKGNFPGRFSGRQFSNSRSEMNVSTLELGDSALYLCASSPETSGGLISTGELFFGEGSRLTVL.

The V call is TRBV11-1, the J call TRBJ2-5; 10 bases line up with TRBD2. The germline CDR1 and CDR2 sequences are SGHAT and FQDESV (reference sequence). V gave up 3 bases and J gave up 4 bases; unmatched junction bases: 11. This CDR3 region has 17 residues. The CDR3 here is CASSFEWEAGGRETQYF. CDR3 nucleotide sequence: TGTGCCAGCAGCTTTGAGTGGGAAGCGGGGGGGCGAGAGACCCAGTACTTC.

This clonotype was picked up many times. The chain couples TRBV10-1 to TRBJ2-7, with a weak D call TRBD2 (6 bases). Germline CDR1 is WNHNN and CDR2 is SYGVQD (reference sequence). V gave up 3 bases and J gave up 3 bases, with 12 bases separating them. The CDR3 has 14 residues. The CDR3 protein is CASSEGDSRYEQYF. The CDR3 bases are TGCGCCAGCAGTGAAGGGGACTCCCGCTACGAGCAGTACTTC.

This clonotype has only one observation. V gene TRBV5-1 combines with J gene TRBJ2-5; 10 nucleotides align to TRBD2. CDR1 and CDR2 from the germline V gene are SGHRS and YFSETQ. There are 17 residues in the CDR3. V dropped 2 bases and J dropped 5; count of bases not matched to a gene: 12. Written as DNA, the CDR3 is TGCGCCAGCAGCTTAACCTTACTAGCGGGGACTCGTGAGACCCAGTACTTC. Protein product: CASSLTLLAGTRETQYF.